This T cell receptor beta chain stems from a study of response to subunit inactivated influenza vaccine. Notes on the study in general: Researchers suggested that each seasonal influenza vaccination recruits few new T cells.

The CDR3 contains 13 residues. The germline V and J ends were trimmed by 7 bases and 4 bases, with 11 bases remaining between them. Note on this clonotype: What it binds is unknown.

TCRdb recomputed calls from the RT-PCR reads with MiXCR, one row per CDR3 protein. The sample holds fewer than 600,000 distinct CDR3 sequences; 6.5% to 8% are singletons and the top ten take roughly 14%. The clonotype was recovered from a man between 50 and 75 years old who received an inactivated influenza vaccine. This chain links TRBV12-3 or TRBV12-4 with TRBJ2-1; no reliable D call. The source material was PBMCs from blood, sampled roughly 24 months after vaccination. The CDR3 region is CASTLDAYNEQFF. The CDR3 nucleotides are TGTGCCAGCACCCTAGACGCTTACAATGAGCAGTTCTTC.